In its sample, the clone carrying this T cell receptor beta chain was seen a few times. Antigen: not known. This sample's treatment: about 20 received Ad26.COV2.S at low or high dose, single or two shots; a few received placebo; per-sample allocation not given. After the first vaccine or placebo injection, samples were drawn on day 63. Boston supplied an adult donor aged 18-55 years. CDR1 and CDR2 (germline): WNHNN, SYGVQD (reference sequence). The CDR3 covers 16 residues. Trimming shortened V by 0 bases and J by 1 base, and 13 bases separated the two germline ends. This entry is derived from a study of Ad26.COV2.S vaccination and SARS-CoV-2 variants. About the research overall: COV1001, an Ad26.COV2.S trial, supplied this vaccine-arm donor. Each vaccinee took Ad26.COV2.S intramuscularly, once or twice 56 days apart. Findings and caveats of the study: From the TCR breadth and depth analyses, total T cell responses may have been underestimated.

The data were produced by immunoSEQ multiplex PCR, yet TCRdb's version contains in-frame clones alone and is incomplete. The sample lists 510,000 or so clones; 87% were seen once. The J gene is TRBJ2-7, the V gene TRBV10-1; D tentatively reads TRBD1 or TRBD2 (6 bases each). The sequenced sample was peripheral blood, obtained in a trial of Ad26.COV2.S vaccine versus placebo. The source is a person between 18 and 60 years old who received the Ad26.COV2.S COVID-19 vaccine or a placebo. The chain's CDR3 is CASSESRGARSYEQYF. CDR3 in DNA: TGCGCCAGCAGTGAGTCGAGGGGGGCAAGGTCCTACGAGCAGTACTTC.